The T cell receptor beta chain under discussion was sequenced for a study of blood T cell repertoires in COVID-19. The CDR3 length is 16 residues. CDR1 SGDLS and CDR2 YYNGEE come from the germline V gene. Germline trimming cut 3 bases from V and 5 bases from J; bases unmatched to any gene: 12. Clones were read by immunoSEQ multiplex PCR, and TCRdb kept only the in-frame ones, dropping some. This table has 250,000 to 300,000 clones, roughly 90% appearing once. Patients of the Seattle cohort, enrolled during active infection, were followed longitudinally. The genes are TRBV9 and TRBJ1-2; 8 bases are shared with TRBD1. The specimen sequenced was peripheral blood. The origin of this receptor is a woman aged 25 to 39 with COVID-19, enrolled during active disease. Here the CDR3 reads CASSATPRQGWYGYTF. The CDR3 nucleotides are TGTGCCAGCAGCGCTACTCCTCGACAGGGGTGGTATGGCTACACCTTC.